Listed below are T cell receptor beta chains from one sample, sequenced in a study of cytomegalovirus exposure and HLA in healthy donors. TCRdb's table, derived via immunoSEQ multiplex PCR, lists solely in-frame clones and lacks some. The table lists tens of thousands of clones, more than 70% of them singletons. Sequenced material: PBMCs. The source is a male donor in good health and CMV-seropositive. Each CDR3 is given with its conserved first and last residue. Fields, in order: J gene, V gene, D gene, clone size, CDR3 protein, CDR3 DNA. The D gene is left open where the match is weak. Size is omitted from some rows. Given values are once, few, many or a class for expanded clones.

>TRBJ2-7|TRBV7-2|.|.
CASSLGTLQNYEQYF
TGTGCCAGCAGCTTAGGCACTTTGCAAAACTACGAGCAGTACTTC
>TRBJ2-7|TRBV7-5|.|.
CVRSLLDGSYEQYF
TGTGTCAGAAGCCTTCTAGACGGATCCTACGAGCAGTACTTC
>TRBJ2-6|TRBV19|TRBD1|.
CASSIMWTGTGANVLTF
TGTGCCAGTAGTATTATGTGGACAGGAACAGGGGCCAACGTCCTGACTTTC
>TRBJ2-7|TRBV28|TRBD2|few
CASSPSRGAGAHEQYF
TGTGCCAGCAGCCCCTCCAGGGGAGCGGGGGCCCACGAGCAGTACTTC
>TRBJ2-3|TRBV7-2|TRBD1|.
CASSLLGQGIVGTDTQYF
TGTGCCAGCAGCTTATTGGGACAGGGGATCGTAGGCACAGATACGCAGTATTTT
>TRBJ2-3|TRBV5-4|.|.
CASSLGVSAASTDTQYF
TGTGCCAGCAGCTTGGGGGTTTCGGCAGCGAGCACAGATACGCAGTATTTT
>TRBJ2-1|TRBV5-6|.|few
CASSDFDRPYNEQFF
TGTGCCAGCAGCGACTTTGACAGGCCTTACAATGAGCAGTTCTTC
>TRBJ2-1|TRBV7-2|TRBD2|.
CASSLGLAAYNEQFF
TGTGCCAGCAGCTTAGGTCTAGCGGCCTACAATGAGCAGTTCTTC
>TRBJ2-1|TRBV27|.|.
CASSSLVGVGEQFF
TGTGCCAGCAGCAGCCTTGTGGGAGTAGGAGAGCAGTTCTTC
>TRBJ2-2|TRBV6-4|.|.
CASSDLDSPGELFF
TGTGCCAGCAGTGATCTGGACAGTCCCGGGGAGCTGTTTTTT
>TRBJ2-4|TRBV27|.|.
CASSNSRGAKNIQYF
TGTGCCAGCAGTAACTCCCGCGGGGCCAAAAACATTCAGTACTTC
>TRBJ2-7|TRBV18|TRBD1|.
CASSPGQNYEQYF
TGTGCCAGCTCACCGGGACAGAACTACGAGCAGTACTTC
>TRBJ2-5|TRBV30|.|.
CAWAGTAEAQYF
TGTGCCTGGGCCGGGACTGCGGAGGCCCAGTACTTC
>TRBJ1-1|TRBV9|TRBD1|.
CASSVVGQGGAFF
TGTGCCAGCAGCGTAGTTGGACAGGGCGGCGCTTTCTTT
>TRBJ1-4|TRBV7-9|.|.
CASSSILGETTNEELFF
TGTGCCAGCAGCTCAATTTTGGGAGAGACAACTAATGAAGAACTGTTTTTT
>TRBJ2-7|TRBV28|.|few
CASSLPGGSSYEQYF
TGTGCCAGCAGTTTACCTGGCGGTAGTTCTTACGAGCAGTACTTC
>TRBJ1-2|TRBV7-9|.|.
CASSLGLRGYTF
TGTGCCAGCAGCTTAGGACTTCGGGGCTACACCTTC
>TRBJ2-7|TRBV5-1|TRBD1|.
CASSLPGQNSYEQYF
TGCGCCAGCAGCCTGCCGGGACAGAACTCCTACGAGCAGTACTTC
>TRBJ2-1|TRBV18|.|.
CASSPQASVNEQFF
TGTGCCAGCTCACCACAGGCTAGCGTCAATGAGCAGTTCTTC
>TRBJ2-1|TRBV9|TRBD1|.
CASTGRGTGAYNEQFF
TGTGCCAGCACGGGGCGCGGGACAGGGGCCTACAATGAGCAGTTCTTC
>TRBJ1-1|TRBV7-2|.|.
CASSPLGEGTEAFF
TGTGCCAGCAGCCCATTAGGGGAGGGCACTGAAGCTTTCTTT
>TRBJ2-7|TRBV5-1|.|.
CASSQGSSYEQYF
TGCGCCAGCAGTCAAGGGAGCTCCTACGAGCAGTACTTC
>TRBJ2-7|TRBV9|TRBD1|.
CASSVVGQSYEQYF
TGTGCCAGCAGCGTAGTGGGACAGAGCTACGAGCAGTACTTC
>TRBJ2-7|TRBV6-4|.|few
CASSDLTFDPTVYSYEQYF
TGTGCCAGCAGTGATCTAACCTTTGACCCGACAGTGTACTCCTACGAGCAGTACTTC
>TRBJ2-1|TRBV6-1|TRBD1|.
CASSRDRVSYNEQFF
TGTGCCAGCAGTCGGGACAGGGTCTCCTACAATGAGCAGTTCTTC
>TRBJ2-7|TRBV27|.|.
CASSFRDSTYEQYF
TGTGCCAGCAGTTTCCGGGACTCTACCTACGAGCAGTACTTC
>TRBJ2-3|TRBV7-2|.|.
CASSFQASGTDTQYF
TGTGCCAGCAGCTTTCAGGCTAGCGGCACAGATACGCAGTATTTT
>TRBJ2-1|TRBV27|TRBD2|.
CASSSGRPLWFEQFF
TGTGCCAGCAGTAGCGGGAGGCCCCTATGGTTTGAGCAGTTCTTC
>TRBJ2-7|TRBV11-1|.|.
CASSPSPYEQYF
TGTGCCAGCAGCCCCTCCCCGTACGAGCAGTACTTC
>TRBJ1-2|TRBV7-8|.|.
CASSRDRRTYGYTF
TGTGCCAGCAGCCGAGACAGGAGGACTTATGGCTACACCTTC
>TRBJ2-3|TRBV7-2|.|.
CASSLVAGPTDTQYF
TGTGCCAGCAGCTTAGTTGCGGGGCCCACAGATACGCAGTATTTT
>TRBJ2-7|TRBV28|TRBD2|.
CASSLGGIAGFTYEQYF
TGTGCCAGCAGTTTAGGGGGTATAGCGGGATTTACCTACGAGCAGTACTTC
>TRBJ1-5|TRBV7-9|.|once
CASSPGVSNQPQHF
TGTGCCAGCAGCCCAGGGGTTAGCAATCAGCCCCAGCATTTT
>TRBJ2-1|TRBV19|.|.
CASSMGQSSYNEQFF
TGTGCCAGTAGTATGGGGCAGAGCTCCTACAATGAGCAGTTCTTC
>TRBJ1-1|TRBV6-5|.|.
CASSQGRTEAFF
TGTGCCAGCAGCCAGGGCCGAACTGAAGCTTTCTTT
>TRBJ1-4|TRBV6-4|.|.
CASSDPPAGGSEKLFF
TGTGCCAGCAGTGATCCGCCGGCGGGAGGTAGTGAAAAACTGTTTTTT
>TRBJ1-2|TRBV28|TRBD1|.
CASSPPGTAHLDYGYTF
TGTGCCAGCAGCCCACCTGGGACAGCCCACTTGGACTATGGCTACACCTTC
>TRBJ2-7|TRBV9|TRBD1|.
CASSVGRGDRLPYEQYF
TGTGCCAGCAGCGTAGGGAGGGGGGACAGGCTCCCCTACGAGCAGTACTTC
>TRBJ2-1|TRBV28|.|.
CASSLEASYNEQFF
TGTGCCAGCAGTTTGGAGGCCTCCTACAATGAGCAGTTCTTC
>TRBJ2-3|TRBV20-1|.|.
CSWARTDTQYF
TGCAGCTGGGCCCGTACAGATACGCAGTATTTT
>TRBJ2-7|TRBV30|.|.
CAWSTDGGTYEQYF
TGTGCCTGGAGTACCGACGGAGGCACCTACGAGCAGTACTTC
>TRBJ1-5|TRBV5-4|TRBD1|.
CASSTGQGDQPQHF
TGTGCCAGCAGTACAGGACAGGGGGATCAGCCCCAGCATTTT
>TRBJ1-1|TRBV9|TRBD1|.
CASSVEGGGQVGTEAFF
TGTGCCAGCAGCGTAGAAGGGGGGGGACAGGTGGGCACTGAAGCTTTCTTT
>TRBJ2-1|TRBV6-1|.|few
CASSGIVQARPNEQFF
TGTGCCAGCAGTGGAATAGTACAGGCCCGCCCGAATGAGCAGTTCTTC
>TRBJ1-4|TRBV10-3|TRBD1|.
CAISAGTGGFNEKLFF
TGTGCCATCAGTGCTGGGACAGGGGGTTTTAATGAAAAACTGTTTTTT
>TRBJ1-1|TRBV5-4|TRBD1|few
CATTRQGRGTEAFF
TGTGCCACTACAAGACAGGGAAGAGGTACTGAAGCTTTCTTT
>TRBJ2-1|TRBV9|TRBD2|.
CASSGVGLAGGLNEQFF
TGTGCCAGCAGCGGCGTTGGGCTAGCGGGGGGGCTCAATGAGCAGTTCTTC
>TRBJ2-4|TRBV30|TRBD1|.
CAWDRGQGGRKNIQYF
TGTGCCTGGGACCGGGGACAGGGAGGTCGGAAAAACATTCAGTACTTC
>TRBJ2-7|TRBV15|TRBD1|.
CATSRGGTGSSTKQYF
TGTGCCACCAGCAGAGGCGGGACAGGCTCCTCTACTAAGCAGTACTTC
>TRBJ1-1|TRBV28|TRBD1|.
CASRFSGGRTEAFF
TGTGCCAGCAGGTTCTCAGGGGGGAGGACTGAAGCTTTCTTT
>TRBJ2-3|TRBV7-8|TRBD1|.
CASSRGQAFTDTQYF
TGTGCCAGCAGCCGCGGACAGGCGTTCACAGATACGCAGTATTTT